The 15 T cell receptor beta chains reported below all come from one sample, sequenced in a study of blood T cell repertoires in COVID-19. Only in-frame clones appear in the TCRdb table, and some are missing; sequencing was by immunoSEQ multiplex PCR. The sample yields about 490,000 clones, 80% to 90% seen once. Sequenced sample: peripheral blood. The receptors were sampled from a human donor in a cohort sampled during active COVID-19.

In regard to this clone: Additional DNA sequences in this sample encode the identical CDR3. V gene TRBV6-5 combines with J gene TRBJ2-6, with 8 bases aligning to TRBD1. The V gene's germline CDR1 is MNHEY and CDR2 SVGAGI. The CDR3 has 15 amino acids. After removal of 4 bases from V and 2 bases from J, the junction contained 1 base not matched to a gene. The CDR3 region has the DNA TGTGCCAGCAGTTTGGACAGGGCTGGGGCCAACGTCCTGACTTTC. Its translation is CASSLDRAGANVLTF.

The V and J genes are TRBV11-3 and TRBJ2-3; 14 nucleotides align to TRBD2. CDR1 and CDR2 (germline): SGHNT, YENEEA. The ends lost 4 bases at V and 6 bases at J; junction bases unmatched: 6. The CDR3 extends over 16 amino acids. CDR3 in amino acids: CASSSGTSGSKDTQYF. The CDR3 bases are TGTGCCAGCAGCTCCGGGACTAGCGGGAGTAAGGATACGCAGTATTTT.

This chain links TRBV7-2 with TRBJ2-1; 8 nucleotides match TRBD1. The ends lost 5 bases at V and 6 bases at J; junction bases unmatched: 9. The CDR3 consists of 15 residues. Germline CDR1 reads SGHTA; CDR2 reads FQGNSA. The CDR3 DNA reads TGTGCCAGCAGCCCGGGACAGGCGGGTCTCAATGAGCAGTTCTTC. Encoded protein: CASSPGQAGLNEQFF.

J is TRBJ2-6 and V is TRBV5-6, with 7 bases aligning to TRBD1. The CDR3 spans 18 residues. Trimming at V came to 4 bases and at J to 0 bases, leaving 10 bases not matched to a gene. From germline, CDR1 is SGHDT and CDR2 YYEEEE. The chain's CDR3 is CASSQDRKPFSGANVLTF. The CDR3 region has the DNA TGTGCCAGCAGCCAGGACAGGAAACCCTTCTCTGGGGCCAACGTCCTGACTTTC.

The V call is TRBV3-1 (or the pseudogene TRBV3-2), the J call TRBJ1-6; the D gene is possibly TRBD1 (5 bases). CDR1 and CDR2 from the germline V gene are LGHDT and YNNKEL (reference sequence). This CDR3 has 17 residues. V was cut by 1 base and J by 9 bases, with 19 bases left in between. Written as DNA, the CDR3 is TGTGCCAGCAGCCAAGTTTTGACAGTGGCCTTGGGTTCACCCCTCCACTTT. Protein product: CASSQVLTVALGSPLHF.

V and J are TRBV4-2 and TRBJ2-3; 11 bases are shared with TRBD2. V shed 1 base and J 0 bases; nucleotides not matched to a gene: 3. CDR3 length: 17 amino acids. CDR1 LGHNA and CDR2 YNFKEQ come from the germline V gene. In nucleotides, the CDR3 is TGTGCCAGCAGCCAAGCGGGACTAGCGGCTAGCACAGATACGCAGTATTTT. The encoded protein is CASSQAGLAASTDTQYF.

This sequence joins TRBV2 and TRBJ2-1; D may be TRBD2 (6 bases). Germline values: CDR1 SNHLY, CDR2 FYNNEI. There are 14 residues in the CDR3. The V end lost 11 bases, the J end lost 6 bases, and 20 bases lay between the germline ends. The CDR3, as DNA: TGTGCCCGCCGGGCGTCGGGGGTAACCAATGAGCAGTTCTTC. Its protein is CARRASGVTNEQFF. Looking up the rest from reference TRBV2 and TRBJ2-1 gives the full variable domain: EPEVTQTPSHQVTQMGQEVILRCVPISNHLYFYWYRQILGQKVEFLVSFYNNEISEKSEIFDDQFSVERPDGSNFTLKIRSTKLEDSAMYFCARRASGVTNEQFFGPGTRLTVL.

This sequence joins TRBV10-3 and TRBJ1-1; maybe TRBD1 (5 bases). The CDR3 loop spans 13 amino acids. The V end lost 3 bases, the J end lost 0 bases, and 5 bases lay between the germline ends. Germline CDR1 reads ENHRY; CDR2 reads SYGVKD. DNA for the CDR3: TGTGCCATCAGTGAAGGGGTGAACACTGAAGCTTTCTTT. As protein: CAISEGVNTEAFF.

The rearrangement links TRBV4-3 to TRBJ2-3; 10 bases fit TRBD2. The J segment lost 2 bases and the V segment lost 0 bases, leaving 11 bases of the junction unmatched. CDR1 LGHNA and CDR2 YSLEER come from the germline V gene. There are 19 residues in the CDR3. CDR3 protein: CASSQEQAGGPGATDTQYF. As DNA, the CDR3 is TGCGCCAGCAGCCAAGAGCAAGCGGGAGGGCCGGGGGCCACAGATACGCAGTATTTT.

The V and J genes are TRBV30 and TRBJ1-6, with unresolved D. The CDR3 is 17 amino acids. CDR1 GTSNPN and CDR2 SVGIG come from the germline V gene (reference sequence). The V end lost 6 bases, the J end lost 1 base, and 19 bases lay between the germline ends. The CDR3 loop reads CACRTPEGGSYNSPLHF. DNA of the CDR3: TGTGCCTGCCGAACTCCGGAGGGTGGGTCCTATAATTCACCCCTCCACTTT.

The table lists this clone with a count of one. The genes are TRBV28 and TRBJ1-2; D remains unclear. In germline, CDR1 is MDHEN, CDR2 SYDVKM. Trimming removed 6 bases from V and 4 bases from J, with 12 bases in between. The CDR3 is 13 amino acids. CDR3 sequence reads: CASRGGAPYGYTF. The CDR3 DNA is TGTGCCAGCAGAGGAGGAGCCCCCTATGGCTACACCTTC.

The chain links TRBV28 to TRBJ2-7, with D tentatively TRBD1 (5 bases). CDR1 is MDHEN, CDR2 SYDVKM, per germline. The CDR3 extends over 13 amino acids. V was trimmed by 2 bases and J by 1 base, leaving 6 bases between them. For the CDR3, the DNA is TGTGCCAGCAGTTTAGCAGGGTCCTACGAGCAGTACTTC. Amino acids: CASSLAGSYEQYF.

The chain is built from TRBV19 and TRBJ2-7; perhaps TRBD1 as D (7 bases). This CDR3 spans 14 amino acids. Per the germline V gene, CDR1 is LNHDA and CDR2 is SQIVND (reference sequence). Trimming pared 6 bases from V and 2 bases from J, leaving 14 bases between. The CDR3 spells CASSRETGTYEQYF. CDR3 sequence (DNA): TGTGCCAGTAGCCGGGAGACAGGGACCTACGAGCAGTACTTC. Combining the CDR3 with reference TRBV19 and TRBJ2-7 gives the whole variable domain DGGITQSPKYLFRKEGQNVTLSCEQNLNHDAMYWYRQDPGQGLRLIYYSQIVNDFQKGDIAEGYSVSREKKESFPLTVTSAQKNPTAFYLCASSRETGTYEQYFGPGTRLTVT.

The rearrangement links TRBV4-1 to TRBJ1-6, with 7 bases identical to TRBD1. Germline CDR1 MGHRA, CDR2 YSYEKL. The trim removed 5 bases at V and 7 bases at J, leaving 5 bases unmatched. CDR3 length equals 14 residues. DNA of the CDR3: TGCGCCAGCAGCACCGGGACAGACAATTCACCCCTCCACTTT. Protein: CASSTGTDNSPLHF.

The chain couples TRBV28 to TRBJ2-4; 9 bases are a match to TRBD2. CDR3 length: 18 residues. The V segment lost 5 bases and the J segment 0 bases; nucleotides outside the gene matches: 11. CDR1 MDHEN and CDR2 SYDVKM come from the germline V gene. The CDR3 sequence: CASSASGTPILAKNIQYF. The DNA of the CDR3 is TGTGCCAGCAGTGCTAGCGGGACCCCGATCCTAGCCAAAAACATTCAGTACTTC. Full variable domain (outside the CDR3, taken from reference TRBV28 and TRBJ2-4): DVKVTQSSRYLVKRTGEKVFLECVQDMDHENMFWYRQDPGLGLRLIYFSYDVKMKEKGDIPEGYSVSREKKERFSLILESASTNQTSMYLCASSASGTPILAKNIQYFGAGTRLSVL.